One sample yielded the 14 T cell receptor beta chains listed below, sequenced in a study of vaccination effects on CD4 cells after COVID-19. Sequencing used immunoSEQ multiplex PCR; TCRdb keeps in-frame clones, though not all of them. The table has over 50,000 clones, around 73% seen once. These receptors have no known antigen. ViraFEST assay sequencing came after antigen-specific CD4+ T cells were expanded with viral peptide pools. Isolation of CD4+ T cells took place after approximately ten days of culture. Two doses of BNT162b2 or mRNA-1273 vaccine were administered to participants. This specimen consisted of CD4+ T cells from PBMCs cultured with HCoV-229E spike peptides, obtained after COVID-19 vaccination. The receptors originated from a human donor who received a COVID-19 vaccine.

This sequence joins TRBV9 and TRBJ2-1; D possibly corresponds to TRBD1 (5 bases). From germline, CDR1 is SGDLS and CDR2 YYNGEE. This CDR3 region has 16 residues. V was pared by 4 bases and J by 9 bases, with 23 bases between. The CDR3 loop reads CASSPRDGHPRGEQFF. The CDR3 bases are TGTGCCAGCAGCCCCCGTGACGGACACCCAAGGGGTGAGCAGTTCTTC. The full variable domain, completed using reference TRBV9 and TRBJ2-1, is DSGVTQTPKHLITATGQRVTLRCSPRSGDLSVYWYQQSLDQGLQFLIQYYNGEERAKGNILERFSAQQFPDLHSELNLSSLELGDSALYFCASSPRDGHPRGEQFFGPGTRLTVL.

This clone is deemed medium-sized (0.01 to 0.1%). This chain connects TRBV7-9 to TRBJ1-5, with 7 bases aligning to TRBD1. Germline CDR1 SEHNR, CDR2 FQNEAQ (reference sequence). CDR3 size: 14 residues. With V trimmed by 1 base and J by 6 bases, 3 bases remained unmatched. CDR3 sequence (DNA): TGTGCCAGCAGCTTAGGGGCAGGGGGTCAGCCCCAGCATTTT. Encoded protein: CASSLGAGGQPQHF.

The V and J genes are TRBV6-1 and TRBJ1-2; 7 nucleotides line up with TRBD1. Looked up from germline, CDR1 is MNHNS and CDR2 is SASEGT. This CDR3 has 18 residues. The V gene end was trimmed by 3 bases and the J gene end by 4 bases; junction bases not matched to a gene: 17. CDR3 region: CASSDRATGAATSYGYTF. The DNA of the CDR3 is TGTGCCAGCAGTGACAGAGCCACAGGGGCCGCCACTTCCTATGGCTACACCTTC.

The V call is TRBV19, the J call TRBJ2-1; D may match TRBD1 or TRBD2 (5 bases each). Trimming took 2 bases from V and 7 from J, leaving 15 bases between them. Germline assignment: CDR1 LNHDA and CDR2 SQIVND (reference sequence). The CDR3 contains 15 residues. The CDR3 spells CASSITWDGTNEQFF. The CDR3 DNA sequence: TGTGCCAGTAGTATAACTTGGGACGGTACTAATGAGCAGTTCTTC.

CDR3 in amino acids: CASSSGGRKQETQYF. DNA for the CDR3: TGTGCCAGTAGTTCGGGGGGCCGAAAACAAGAGACCCAGTACTTC. The J gene is TRBJ2-5, the V gene TRBV19, with D perhaps TRBD2 (7 bases). Looked up from germline, CDR1 is LNHDA and CDR2 is SQIVND (reference sequence). V was cut by 5 bases and J by 2 bases, with 15 bases left in between. This CDR3 contains 15 residues.

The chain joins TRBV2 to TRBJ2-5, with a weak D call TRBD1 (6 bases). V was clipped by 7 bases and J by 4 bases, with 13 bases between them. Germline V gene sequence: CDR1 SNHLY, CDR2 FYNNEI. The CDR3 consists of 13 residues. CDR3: CASTWTDRETQYF. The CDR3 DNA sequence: TGTGCCAGCACTTGGACAGACCGAGAGACCCAGTACTTC.

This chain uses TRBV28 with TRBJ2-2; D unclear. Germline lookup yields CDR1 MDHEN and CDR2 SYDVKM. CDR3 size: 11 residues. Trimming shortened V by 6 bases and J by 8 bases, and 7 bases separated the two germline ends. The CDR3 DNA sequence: TGTGCCAGCAGAGGTTTAGGGGAGCTGTTTTTT. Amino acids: CASRGLGELFF.

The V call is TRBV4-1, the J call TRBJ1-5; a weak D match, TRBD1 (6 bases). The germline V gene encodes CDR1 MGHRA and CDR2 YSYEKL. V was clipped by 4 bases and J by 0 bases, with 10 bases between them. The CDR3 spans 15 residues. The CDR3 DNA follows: TGCGCCAGCAGCCGAAGGACAGCTAGCAATCAGCCCCAGCATTTT. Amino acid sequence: CASSRRTASNQPQHF.

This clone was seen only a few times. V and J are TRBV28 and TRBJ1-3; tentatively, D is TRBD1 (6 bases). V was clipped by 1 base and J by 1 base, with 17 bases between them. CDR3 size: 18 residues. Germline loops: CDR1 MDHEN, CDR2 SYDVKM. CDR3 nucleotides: TGTGCCAGCAGTTTATTGAGGTTACAGGGCGGTTCTGGAAACACCATATATTTT. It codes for CASSLLRLQGGSGNTIYF. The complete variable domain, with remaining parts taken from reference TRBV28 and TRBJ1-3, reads DVKVTQSSRYLVKRTGEKVFLECVQDMDHENMFWYRQDPGLGLRLIYFSYDVKMKEKGDIPEGYSVSREKKERFSLILESASTNQTSMYLCASSLLRLQGGSGNTIYFGEGSWLTVV.

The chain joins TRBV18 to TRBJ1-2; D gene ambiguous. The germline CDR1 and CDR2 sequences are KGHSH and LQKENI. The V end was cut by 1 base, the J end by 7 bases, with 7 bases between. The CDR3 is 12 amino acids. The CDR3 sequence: CASSPLSGGYTF. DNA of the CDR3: TGTGCCAGCTCACCACTGTCGGGTGGCTACACCTTC. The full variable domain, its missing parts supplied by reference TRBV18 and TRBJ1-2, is NAGVMQNPRHLVRRRGQEARLRCSPMKGHSHVYWYRQLPEEGLKFMVYLQKENIIDESGMPKERFSAEFPKEGPSILRIQQVVRGDSAAYFCASSPLSGGYTFGSGTRLTVV.

This CDR3 reads CASTRQGDNQPQHF. The DNA for the CDR3 is TGTGCCAGTACTAGACAGGGGGATAATCAGCCCCAGCATTTT. The gene calls are TRBV19 and TRBJ1-5, with 9 bases lining up with TRBD1. V shed 7 bases, J shed 4 bases, and the junction held 5 bases outside the gene matches. CDR3 length: 14 residues. CDR1 LNHDA and CDR2 SQIVND come from the germline V gene (reference sequence).

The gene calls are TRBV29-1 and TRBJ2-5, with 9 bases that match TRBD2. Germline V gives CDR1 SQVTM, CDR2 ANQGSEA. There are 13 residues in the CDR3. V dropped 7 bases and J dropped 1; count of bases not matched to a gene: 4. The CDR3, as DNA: TGCAGCGGAAGGACTAGCGTCCAAGAGACCCAGTACTTC. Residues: CSGRTSVQETQYF. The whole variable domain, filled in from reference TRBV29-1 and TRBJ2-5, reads SAVISQKPSRDICQRGTSLTIQCQVDSQVTMMFWYRQQPGQSLTLIATANQGSEATYESGFVIDKFPISRPNLTFSTLTVSNMSPEDSSIYLCSGRTSVQETQYFGPGTRLLVL.

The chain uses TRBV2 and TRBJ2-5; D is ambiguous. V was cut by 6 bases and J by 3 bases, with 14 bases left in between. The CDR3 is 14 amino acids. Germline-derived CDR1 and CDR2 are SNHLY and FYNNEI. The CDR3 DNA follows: TGTGCCAGCAGCGATGGGCAGCCCAAAGAGACCCAGTACTTC. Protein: CASSDGQPKETQYF.

This chain's CDR3 is CSASDYRTDTQYF. The CDR3 DNA follows: TGCAGTGCTAGTGACTACCGCACAGATACGCAGTATTTT. V gene TRBV20-1 combines with J gene TRBJ2-3, with D maybe TRBD2 (5 bases). The CDR3 loop spans 13 amino acids. The ends were cut back, 3 bases at V and 1 base at J, with 8 bases in the middle. Germline CDR1 and CDR2: DFQATT and SNEGSKA (reference sequence).